The 9 T cell receptor beta chains listed next were all sequenced from one sample in a study of shared clonotypes between healthy human individuals (dated by TCRdb to the early 2020s). Receptor amplification or capture employed the immunoSEQ multiplex PCR assay. TCRdb limited this immuneACCESS table to in-frame rearrangements with V and J called. A share of clones is missing; checked studies link under half to unresolved V genes, and the rest is unexplained. Within this sample are about 770,000 clones, with over 60% of them counted one time only. The ten largest clones capture under 2% of the sample. Sequenced material: memory CD4+ T cells sorted from blood. Reading the label with the study, this specimen's cell subset or site is: CD45RA-negative fraction. The receptors originated from a woman in her 30s in good health.

The chain is built from TRBV6-5 and TRBJ2-7, with D possibly called TRBD1 or TRBD2 (5 bases each). The length of the CDR3 is 16 residues. V was pared by 0 bases and J by 5 bases, with 17 bases between. CDR1 and CDR2 (germline): MNHEY, SVGAGI. CDR3 amino acids: CASSYSTGPVGHEQYF. The CDR3 DNA follows: TGTGCCAGCAGTTACTCGACGGGGCCGGTAGGGCACGAGCAGTACTTC.

The chain is built from TRBV19 and TRBJ2-4, with D possibly TRBD1 on 6 matching bases. CDR3 size: 17 residues. The germline gives CDR1 LNHDA, CDR2 SQIVND (reference sequence). Trimming shortened V by 1 base and J by 0 bases, and 13 bases separated the two germline ends. Written as DNA, the CDR3 is TGTGCCAGTAGTATAGTAGACCAGGGGATAGCCAAAAACATTCAGTACTTC. This sequence encodes CASSIVDQGIAKNIQYF.

The rearrangement joins TRBV7-8 to TRBJ1-4; D possibly corresponds to TRBD1 (5 bases). The V end lost 5 bases, the J end lost 2 bases, and 15 bases lay between the germline ends. CDR1 SGHVS and CDR2 FQNEAQ come from the germline V gene. The CDR3 consists of 16 residues. CDR3 loop: CASSGRGSGTNEKLFF. CDR3 nucleotides: TGTGCCAGCAGCGGTAGGGGAAGCGGGACTAATGAAAAACTGTTTTTT.

The chain combines TRBV7-9 with TRBJ1-5, with D hard to call. The CDR3 consists of 13 residues. Per the germline V gene, CDR1 is SEHNR and CDR2 is FQNEAQ (reference sequence). With 7 bases removed from V and 5 bases from J, the gap between germline ends came to 12 bases. The chain's CDR3 is CASTRDKDQPQHF. CDR3 bases: TGTGCCAGCACCAGAGACAAGGATCAGCCCCAGCATTTT.

The count of this clone is one. The CDR3 nucleotides read TGTGCCAGCAGCTTTTTAGCGGGAGGCGGGGAGCTGTTTTTT. Residues: CASSFLAGGGELFF. The genes are TRBV5-6 and TRBJ2-2, with 10 bases that match TRBD2. The CDR3 extends over 14 amino acids. Germline CDR1 is SGHDT and CDR2 is YYEEEE. The J segment lost 7 bases and the V segment lost 2 bases, leaving 2 bases of the junction unmatched. Variable domain in full (rest from reference TRBV5-6 and TRBJ2-2): DAGVTQSPTHLIKTRGQQVTLRCSPKSGHDTVSWYQQALGQGPQFIFQYYEEEERQRGNFPDRFSGHQFPNYSSELNVNALLLGDSALYLCASSFLAGGGELFFGEGSRLTVL.

V is TRBV5-5 and J is TRBJ1-2; 7 bases agree with TRBD1. The V gene end was trimmed by 3 bases and the J gene end by 8 bases; junction bases not matched to a gene: 7. Per germline, CDR1 SGHKS and CDR2 YYEKEE (reference sequence). There are 13 residues in the CDR3. CDR3 sequence: CASSYDRVGGYTF. DNA of the CDR3: TGTGCCAGCAGCTATGACAGGGTTGGCGGCTACACCTTC.

The chain's CDR3 is CASNPYTSGASEQYF. The CDR3, as DNA: TGTGCCAGCAACCCCTATACTAGCGGGGCTTCCGAGCAGTACTTC. This chain uses TRBV6-1 with TRBJ2-7, with 10 bases that match TRBD2. This CDR3 has 15 amino acids. The junction had 12 bases not matched to a gene; V was cut back by 7 bases and J by 6 bases. Germline-derived CDR1 and CDR2 are MNHNS and SASEGT.

V and J are TRBV28 and TRBJ2-1; 12 nucleotides match TRBD1. Germline V gene data show CDR1 as MDHEN and CDR2 as SYDVKM. CDR3 length: 17 residues. V dropped 6 bases and J dropped 7; count of bases not matched to a gene: 13. The DNA for the CDR3 is TGTGCCAGCAGCCCAACGGGGTGGGACAGGGGGCGAAATGAGCAGTTCTTC. Translated: CASSPTGWDRGRNEQFF.

This clone was picked up one time. A far larger clone is one base from this, pointing to a likely read error. This CDR3 reads CASSRGGDEQFF. The CDR3 DNA reads as TGTGCCAGCAGCCGTGGGGGGGATGAGCAGTTCTTC. The rearrangement uses TRBV13 and TRBJ2-1; TRBD2 matches at 7 bases. The CDR3 runs 12 residues. Germline V lookup: CDR1 PRHDT, CDR2 FYEKMQ (reference sequence). V dropped 5 bases and J dropped 8; count of bases not matched to a gene: 3.